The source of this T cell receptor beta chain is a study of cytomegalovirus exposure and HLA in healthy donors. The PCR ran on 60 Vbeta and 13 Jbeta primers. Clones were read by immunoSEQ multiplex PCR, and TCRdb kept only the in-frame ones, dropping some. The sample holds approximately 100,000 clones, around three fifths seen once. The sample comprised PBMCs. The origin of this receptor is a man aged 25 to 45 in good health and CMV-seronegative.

The CDR3: CAISDLTWLAGERNTGELFF. Here the CDR3 DNA reads TGTGCCATCAGTGACCTAACCTGGCTAGCGGGAGAACGGAACACCGGGGAGCTGTTTTTT. V and J are TRBV10-3 and TRBJ2-2; 10 bases map to TRBD2. V shed 3 bases and J 1 base; nucleotides not matched to a gene: 14. This CDR3 comprises 20 residues. Germline V lookup: CDR1 ENHRY, CDR2 SYGVKD.